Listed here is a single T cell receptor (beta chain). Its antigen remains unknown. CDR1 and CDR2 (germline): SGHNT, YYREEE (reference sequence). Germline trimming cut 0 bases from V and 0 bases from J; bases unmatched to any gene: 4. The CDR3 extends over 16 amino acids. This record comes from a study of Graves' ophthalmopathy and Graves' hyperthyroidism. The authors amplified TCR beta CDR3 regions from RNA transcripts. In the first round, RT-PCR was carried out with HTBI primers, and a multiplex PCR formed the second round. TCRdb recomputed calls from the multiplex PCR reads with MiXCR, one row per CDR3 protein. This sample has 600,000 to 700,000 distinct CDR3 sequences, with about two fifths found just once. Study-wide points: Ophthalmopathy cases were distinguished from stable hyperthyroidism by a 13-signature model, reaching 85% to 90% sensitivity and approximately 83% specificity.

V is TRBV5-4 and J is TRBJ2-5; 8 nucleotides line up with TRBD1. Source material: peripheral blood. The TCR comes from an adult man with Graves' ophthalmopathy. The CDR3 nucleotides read TGTGCCAGCAGCTTGGGGGGCAGGGGGCACCAAGAGACCCAGTACTTC. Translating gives CASSLGGRGHQETQYF.